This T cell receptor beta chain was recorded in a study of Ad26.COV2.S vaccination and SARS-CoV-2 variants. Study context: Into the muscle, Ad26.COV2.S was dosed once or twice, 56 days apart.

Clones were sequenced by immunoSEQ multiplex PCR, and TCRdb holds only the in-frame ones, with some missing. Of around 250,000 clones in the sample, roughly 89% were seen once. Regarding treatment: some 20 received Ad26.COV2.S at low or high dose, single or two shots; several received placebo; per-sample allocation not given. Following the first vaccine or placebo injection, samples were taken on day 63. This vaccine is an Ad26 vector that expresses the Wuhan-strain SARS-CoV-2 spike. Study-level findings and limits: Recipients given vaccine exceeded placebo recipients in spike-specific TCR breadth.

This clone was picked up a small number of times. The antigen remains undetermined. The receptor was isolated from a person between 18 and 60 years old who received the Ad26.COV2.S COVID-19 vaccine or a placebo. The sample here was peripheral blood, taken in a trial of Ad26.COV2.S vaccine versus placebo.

In DNA form, the CDR3 reads TGCGCCAGCAGCCAACCCGCCCGGGACAGGGAAGCTTTCTTT. This codes for CASSQPARDREAFF. The chain uses TRBV4-1 and TRBJ1-1; 8 nucleotides match TRBD1. V gave up 2 bases and J gave up 8 bases; unmatched junction bases: 7. Germline CDR1 MGHRA, CDR2 YSYEKL. The CDR3 is made up of 14 amino acids.